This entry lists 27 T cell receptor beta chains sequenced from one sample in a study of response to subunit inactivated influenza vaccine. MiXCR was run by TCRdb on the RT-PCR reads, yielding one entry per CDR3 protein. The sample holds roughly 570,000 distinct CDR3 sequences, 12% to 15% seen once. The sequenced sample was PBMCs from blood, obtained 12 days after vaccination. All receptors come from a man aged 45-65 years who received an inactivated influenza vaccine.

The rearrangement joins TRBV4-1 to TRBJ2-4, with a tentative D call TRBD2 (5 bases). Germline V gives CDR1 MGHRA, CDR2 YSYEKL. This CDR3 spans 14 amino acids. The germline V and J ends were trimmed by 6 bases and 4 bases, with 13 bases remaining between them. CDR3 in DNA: TGCGCCAGCAGGGTAGAGGGCGGAAAAAACATTCAGTACTTC. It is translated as CASRVEGGKNIQYF.

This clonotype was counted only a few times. CDR3 coding DNA: TGTGCCATCAGTGAGTCGGGCCGCGACTACACCTTC. Amino acid sequence: CAISESGRDYTF. The chain is built from TRBV10-3 and TRBJ1-2, with D unresolved. V lost 0 bases and J 10 bases, leaving 9 bases between the germline ends. The CDR3 sequence is 12 residues long. Germline V gives CDR1 ENHRY, CDR2 SYGVKD.

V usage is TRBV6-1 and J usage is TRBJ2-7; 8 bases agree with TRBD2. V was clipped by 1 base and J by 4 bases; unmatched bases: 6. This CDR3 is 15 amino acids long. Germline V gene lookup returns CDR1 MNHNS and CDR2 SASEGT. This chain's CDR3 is CASSEGSGGLYEQYF. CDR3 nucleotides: TGTGCCAGCAGTGAAGGCAGCGGGGGTCTATACGAGCAGTACTTC.

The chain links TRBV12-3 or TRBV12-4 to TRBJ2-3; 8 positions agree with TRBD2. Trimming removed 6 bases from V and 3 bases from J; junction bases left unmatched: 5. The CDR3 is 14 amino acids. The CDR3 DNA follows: TGTGCCAGCAGAGAACTAGCGGAAACAGATACGCAGTATTTT. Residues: CASRELAETDTQYF.

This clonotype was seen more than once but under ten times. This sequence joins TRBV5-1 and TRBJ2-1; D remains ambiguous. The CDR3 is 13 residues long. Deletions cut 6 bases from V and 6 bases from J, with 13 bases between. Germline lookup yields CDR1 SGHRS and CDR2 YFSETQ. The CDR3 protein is CASTGPNSNEQFF. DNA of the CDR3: TGCGCCAGCACAGGACCCAACTCCAATGAGCAGTTCTTC.

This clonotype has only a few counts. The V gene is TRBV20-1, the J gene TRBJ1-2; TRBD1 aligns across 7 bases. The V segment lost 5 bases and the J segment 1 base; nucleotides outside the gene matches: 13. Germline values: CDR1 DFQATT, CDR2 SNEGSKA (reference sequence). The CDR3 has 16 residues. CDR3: CSASPGQIFYNYGYTF. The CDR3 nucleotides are TGCAGTGCTTCCCCGGGACAGATCTTTTATAACTATGGCTACACCTTC.

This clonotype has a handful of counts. This CDR3 reads CATSDFGSRVTGELFF. For the CDR3, the DNA is TGTGCCACCAGTGATTTCGGCTCTCGCGTGACCGGGGAGCTGTTTTTT. The V call is TRBV24-1, the J call TRBJ2-2; D is unresolved. This CDR3 is built from 16 residues. The V end lost 1 base, the J end lost 5 bases, and 13 bases lay between the germline ends. CDR1 is KGHDR and CDR2 is SFDVKD in the germline V gene.

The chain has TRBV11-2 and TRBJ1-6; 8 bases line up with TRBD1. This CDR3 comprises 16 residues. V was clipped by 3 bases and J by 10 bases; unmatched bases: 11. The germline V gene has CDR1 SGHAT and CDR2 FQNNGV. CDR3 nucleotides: TGTGCCAGCAGCTTTCCCAGGGGGCGGGTGGGATCACCCCTCCACTTT. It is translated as CASSFPRGRVGSPLHF.

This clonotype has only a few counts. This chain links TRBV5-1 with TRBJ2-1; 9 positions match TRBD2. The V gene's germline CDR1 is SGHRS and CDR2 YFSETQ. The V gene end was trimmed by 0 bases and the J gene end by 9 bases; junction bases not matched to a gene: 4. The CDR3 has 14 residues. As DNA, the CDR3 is TGCGCCAGCAGCTTGGCAACTAGCGGGTCTGAGCAGTTCTTC. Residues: CASSLATSGSEQFF.

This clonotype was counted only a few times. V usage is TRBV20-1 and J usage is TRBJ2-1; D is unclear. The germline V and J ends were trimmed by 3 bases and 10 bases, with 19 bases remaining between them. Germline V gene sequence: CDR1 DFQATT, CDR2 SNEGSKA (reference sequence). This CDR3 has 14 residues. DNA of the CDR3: TGCAGTGCTAGGTATGCTGACACAATGTGGGAGCAGTTCTTC. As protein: CSARYADTMWEQFF.

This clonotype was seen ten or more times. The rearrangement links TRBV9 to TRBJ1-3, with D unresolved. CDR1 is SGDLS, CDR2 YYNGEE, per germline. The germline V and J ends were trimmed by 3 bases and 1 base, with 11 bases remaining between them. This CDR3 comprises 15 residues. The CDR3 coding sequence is TGTGCCAGCAGCGAGAGTGGGTTATCTGGAAACACCATATATTTT. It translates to CASSESGLSGNTIYF.

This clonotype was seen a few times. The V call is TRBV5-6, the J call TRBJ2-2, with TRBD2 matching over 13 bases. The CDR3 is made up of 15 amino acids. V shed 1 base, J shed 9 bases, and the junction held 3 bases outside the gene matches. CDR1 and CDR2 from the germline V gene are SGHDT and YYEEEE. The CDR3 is CASSLRTSGSRELFF. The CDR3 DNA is TGTGCCAGCAGCTTGAGGACTAGCGGGAGCCGGGAGCTGTTTTTT.

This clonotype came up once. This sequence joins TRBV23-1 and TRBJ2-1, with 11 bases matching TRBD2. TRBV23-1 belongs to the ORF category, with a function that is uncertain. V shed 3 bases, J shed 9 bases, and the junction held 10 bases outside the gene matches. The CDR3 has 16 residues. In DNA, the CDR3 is TGCGCCAGCAGTCATTCCGGGACTAGCGGCATCCGTGAGCAGTTCTTC. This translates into CASSHSGTSGIREQFF.

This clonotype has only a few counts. DNA for the CDR3: TGTGCCACCAGTGACCTGGGACAGGGGGCCGGGGAGCTGTTTTTT. Translation gives CATSDLGQGAGELFF. The chain is built from TRBV24-1 and TRBJ2-2, with TRBD1 matching 11 bases. This CDR3 spans 15 amino acids. Per the germline V gene, CDR1 is KGHDR and CDR2 is SFDVKD. After removal of 4 bases from V and 6 bases from J, the junction contained 3 bases not matched to a gene.

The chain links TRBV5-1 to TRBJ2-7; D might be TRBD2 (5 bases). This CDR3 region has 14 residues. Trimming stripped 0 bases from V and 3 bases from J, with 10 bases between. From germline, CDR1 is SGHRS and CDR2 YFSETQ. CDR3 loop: CASSLGAEGYEQYF. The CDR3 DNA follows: TGCGCCAGCAGCTTGGGGGCTGAGGGCTACGAGCAGTACTTC.

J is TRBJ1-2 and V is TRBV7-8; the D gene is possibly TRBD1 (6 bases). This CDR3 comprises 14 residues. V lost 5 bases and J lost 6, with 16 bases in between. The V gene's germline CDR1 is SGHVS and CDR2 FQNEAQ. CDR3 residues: CASSPRLGAHGYTF. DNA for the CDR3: TGTGCCAGCAGCCCGCGTTTGGGGGCACATGGCTACACCTTC.

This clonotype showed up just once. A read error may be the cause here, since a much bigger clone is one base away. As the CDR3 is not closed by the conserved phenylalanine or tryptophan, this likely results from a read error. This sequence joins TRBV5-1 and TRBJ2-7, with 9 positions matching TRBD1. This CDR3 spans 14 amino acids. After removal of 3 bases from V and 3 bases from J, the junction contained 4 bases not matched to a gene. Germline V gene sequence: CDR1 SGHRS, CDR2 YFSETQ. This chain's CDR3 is CASSSTGGFYEQYL. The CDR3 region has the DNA TGCGCCAGCAGCTCGACAGGGGGTTTCTACGAGCAGTACTTA.

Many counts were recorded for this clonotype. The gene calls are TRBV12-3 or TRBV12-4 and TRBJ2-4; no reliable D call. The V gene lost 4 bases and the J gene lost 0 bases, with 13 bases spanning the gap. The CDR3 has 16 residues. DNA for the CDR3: TGTGCCAGCAGTTCACAGTCATCCATAGCCAAAAACATTCAGTACTTC. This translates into CASSSQSSIAKNIQYF.

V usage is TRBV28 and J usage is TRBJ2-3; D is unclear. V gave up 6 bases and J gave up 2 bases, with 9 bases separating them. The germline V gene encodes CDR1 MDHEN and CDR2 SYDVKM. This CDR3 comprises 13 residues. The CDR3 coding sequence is TGTGCCAGCAGCACCCCCCCCACAGATACGCAGTATTTT. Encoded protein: CASSTPPTDTQYF.

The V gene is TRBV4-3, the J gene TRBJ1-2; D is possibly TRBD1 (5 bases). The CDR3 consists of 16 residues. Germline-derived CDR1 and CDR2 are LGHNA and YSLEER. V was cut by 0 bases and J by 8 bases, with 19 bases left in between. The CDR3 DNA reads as TGCGCCAGCAGCCAAGATGGCCAGGGATCCCTCTTCGGCTACACCTTC. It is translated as CASSQDGQGSLFGYTF.

The CDR3 loop is CASSYQGETEAFF. The CDR3 coding sequence is TGTGCCAGCAGTTATCAGGGGGAGACTGAAGCTTTCTTT. This chain joins TRBV28 and TRBJ1-1, with 7 bases identical to TRBD1. The CDR3 is 13 residues long. In germline, CDR1 is MDHEN, CDR2 SYDVKM. The junction had 4 bases not matched to a gene; V was cut back by 4 bases and J by 5 bases. The whole variable domain, remainder taken from reference TRBV28 and TRBJ1-1, is DVKVTQSSRYLVKRTGEKVFLECVQDMDHENMFWYRQDPGLGLRLIYFSYDVKMKEKGDIPEGYSVSREKKERFSLILESASTNQTSMYLCASSYQGETEAFFGQGTRLTVV.

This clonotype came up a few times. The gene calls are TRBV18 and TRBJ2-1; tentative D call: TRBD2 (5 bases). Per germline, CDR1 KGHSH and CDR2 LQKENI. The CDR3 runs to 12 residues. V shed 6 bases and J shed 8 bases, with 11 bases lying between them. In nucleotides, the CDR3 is TGTGCCAGCTCCCGCTTTAGCGATGAGCAGTTCTTC. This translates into CASSRFSDEQFF.

CDR3: CASSPGQGWAQYF. In DNA form, the CDR3 reads TGCGCCAGCAGCCCGGGACAGGGGTGGGCCCAGTACTTC. J is TRBJ2-5 and V is TRBV5-1; 10 bases are a match to TRBD1. After removal of 4 bases from V and 9 bases from J, the junction contained 6 bases not matched to a gene. Germline V CDR1 and CDR2: SGHRS, YFSETQ. The CDR3 totals 13 residues. The complete variable domain, with remaining parts taken from reference TRBV5-1 and TRBJ2-5, reads KAGVTQTPRYLIKTRGQQVTLSCSPISGHRSVSWYQQTPGQGLQFLFEYFSETQRNKGNFPGRFSGRQFSNSRSEMNVSTLELGDSALYLCASSPGQGWAQYFGPGTRLLVL.

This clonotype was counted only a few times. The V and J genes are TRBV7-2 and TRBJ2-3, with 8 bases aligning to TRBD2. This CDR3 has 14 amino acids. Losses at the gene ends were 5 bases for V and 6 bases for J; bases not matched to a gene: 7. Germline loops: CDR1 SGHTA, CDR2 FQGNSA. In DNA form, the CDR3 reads TGTGCCAGCAGCATCGGACTAGCTGCCGATACGCAGTATTTT. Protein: CASSIGLAADTQYF.

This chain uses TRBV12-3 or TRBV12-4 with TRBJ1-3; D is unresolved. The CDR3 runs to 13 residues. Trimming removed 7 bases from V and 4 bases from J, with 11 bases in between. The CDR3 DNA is TGTGCCAGCAATTCGCCCCCCGGAAACACCATATATTTT. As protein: CASNSPPGNTIYF.

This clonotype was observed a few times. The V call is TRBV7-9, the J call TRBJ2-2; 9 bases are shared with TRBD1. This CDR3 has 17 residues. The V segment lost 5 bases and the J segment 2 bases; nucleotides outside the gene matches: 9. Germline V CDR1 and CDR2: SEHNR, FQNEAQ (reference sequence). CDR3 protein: CASSKGTGSQNTGELFF. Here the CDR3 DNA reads TGTGCCAGCAGCAAAGGGACAGGGAGTCAAAACACCGGGGAGCTGTTTTTT.

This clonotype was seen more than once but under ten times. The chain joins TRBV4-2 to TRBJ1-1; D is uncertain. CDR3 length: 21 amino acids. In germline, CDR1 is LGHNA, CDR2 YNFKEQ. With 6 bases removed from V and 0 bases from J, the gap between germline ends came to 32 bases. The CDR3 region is CASSQNRIKRARRAVNTEAFF. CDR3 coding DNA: TGTGCCAGCAGTCAGAATAGAATAAAAAGGGCGAGAAGGGCGGTGAACACTGAAGCTTTCTTT.